The clone carrying this T cell receptor (beta chain) was detected only a few times. The sample belongs to a study of CD8 T cells in ankylosing spondylitis. Germline trimming cut 6 bases from V and 7 bases from J; bases unmatched to any gene: 10. The CDR3 extends over 15 amino acids. Germline assignment: CDR1 MNHNS and CDR2 SASEGT. TCRdb processed the 5' RACE reads anew with MiXCR; each CDR3 protein has one entry. The sample records some 300,000 distinct CDR3 sequences, around 21% being singletons. The sequencing sample was made of blood, either unsorted or a sorted T cell fraction (not recorded which). The origin of this receptor is a female donor with ankylosing spondylitis or in good health (not recorded which). V gene TRBV6-1 combines with J gene TRBJ2-1; 9 nucleotides align to TRBD2. CDR3 amino acids: CASRDAGTSPNEQFF. The CDR3 nucleotides read TGTGCCAGCAGAGACGCCGGGACTAGCCCGAATGAGCAGTTCTTC.